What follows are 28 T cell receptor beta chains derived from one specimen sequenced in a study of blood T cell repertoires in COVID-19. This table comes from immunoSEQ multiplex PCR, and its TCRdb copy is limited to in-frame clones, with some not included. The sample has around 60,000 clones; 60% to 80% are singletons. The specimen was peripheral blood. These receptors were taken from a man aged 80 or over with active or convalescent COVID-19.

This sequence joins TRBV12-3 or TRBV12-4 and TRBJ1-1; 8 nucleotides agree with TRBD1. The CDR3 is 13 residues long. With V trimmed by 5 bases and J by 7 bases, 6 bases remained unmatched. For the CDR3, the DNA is TGTGCCAGCAGTCCCCAGGGGGCCGGTGAAGCTTTCTTT. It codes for CASSPQGAGEAFF.

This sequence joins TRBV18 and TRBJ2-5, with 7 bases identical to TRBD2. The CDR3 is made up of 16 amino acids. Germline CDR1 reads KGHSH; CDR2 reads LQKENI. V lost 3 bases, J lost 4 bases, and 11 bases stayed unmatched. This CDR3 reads CASSPPREGGLETQYF. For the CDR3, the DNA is TGTGCCAGCTCACCCCCTCGAGAGGGAGGGCTAGAGACCCAGTACTTC. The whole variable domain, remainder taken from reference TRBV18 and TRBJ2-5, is NAGVMQNPRHLVRRRGQEARLRCSPMKGHSHVYWYRQLPEEGLKFMVYLQKENIIDESGMPKERFSAEFPKEGPSILRIQQVVRGDSAAYFCASSPPREGGLETQYFGPGTRLLVL.

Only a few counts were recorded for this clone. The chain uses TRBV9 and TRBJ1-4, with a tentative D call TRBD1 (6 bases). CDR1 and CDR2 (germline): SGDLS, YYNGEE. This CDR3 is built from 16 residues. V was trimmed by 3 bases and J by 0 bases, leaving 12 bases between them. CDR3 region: CASSGGRTATNEKLFF. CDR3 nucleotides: TGTGCCAGCAGCGGAGGGCGGACAGCAACTAATGAAAAACTGTTTTTT.

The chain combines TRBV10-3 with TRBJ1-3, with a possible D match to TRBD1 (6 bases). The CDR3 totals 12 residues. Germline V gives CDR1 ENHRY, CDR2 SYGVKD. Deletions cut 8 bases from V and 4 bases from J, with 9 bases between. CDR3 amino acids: CAIWDIGNTIYF. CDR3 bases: TGTGCCATCTGGGACATCGGAAACACCATATATTTT.

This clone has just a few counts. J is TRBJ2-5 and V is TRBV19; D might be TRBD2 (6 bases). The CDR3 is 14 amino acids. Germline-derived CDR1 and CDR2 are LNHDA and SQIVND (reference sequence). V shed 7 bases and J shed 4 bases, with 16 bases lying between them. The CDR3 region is CASTNGGPGETQYF. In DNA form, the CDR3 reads TGTGCCAGTACTAACGGGGGTCCAGGAGAGACCCAGTACTTC. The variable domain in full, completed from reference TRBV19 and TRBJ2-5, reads DGGITQSPKYLFRKEGQNVTLSCEQNLNHDAMYWYRQDPGQGLRLIYYSQIVNDFQKGDIAEGYSVSREKKESFPLTVTSAQKNPTAFYLCASTNGGPGETQYFGPGTRLLVL.

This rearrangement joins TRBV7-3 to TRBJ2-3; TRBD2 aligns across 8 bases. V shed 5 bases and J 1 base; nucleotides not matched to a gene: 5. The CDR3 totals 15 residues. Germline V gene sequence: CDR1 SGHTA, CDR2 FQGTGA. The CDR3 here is CASSQTSGGTDTQYF. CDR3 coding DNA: TGTGCCAGCAGCCAAACTAGCGGTGGCACAGATACGCAGTATTTT.

The CDR3 reads CASKLAGVRNTGELFF. The DNA for the CDR3 is TGTGCCAGCAAACTAGCGGGAGTTCGGAACACCGGGGAGCTGTTTTTT. The chain joins TRBV27 to TRBJ2-2; 11 bases fit TRBD2. Trimming removed 7 bases from V and 1 base from J; junction bases left unmatched: 5. The CDR3 runs to 16 residues. Germline lookup yields CDR1 MNHEY and CDR2 SMNVEV (reference sequence).

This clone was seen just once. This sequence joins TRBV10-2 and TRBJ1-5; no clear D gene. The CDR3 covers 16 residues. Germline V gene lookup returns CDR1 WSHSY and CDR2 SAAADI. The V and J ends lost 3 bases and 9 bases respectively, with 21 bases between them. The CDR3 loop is CASSDPTRSATRPQHF. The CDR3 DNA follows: TGCGCCAGCAGTGATCCTACACGATCAGCTACTAGGCCCCAGCATTTT.

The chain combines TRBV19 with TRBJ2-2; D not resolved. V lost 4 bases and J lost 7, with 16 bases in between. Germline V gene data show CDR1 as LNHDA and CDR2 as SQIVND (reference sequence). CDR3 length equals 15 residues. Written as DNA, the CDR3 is TGTGCCAGTAGTACTCTCCCCCCCTTGAGCGGGGAGCTGTTTTTT. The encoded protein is CASSTLPPLSGELFF.

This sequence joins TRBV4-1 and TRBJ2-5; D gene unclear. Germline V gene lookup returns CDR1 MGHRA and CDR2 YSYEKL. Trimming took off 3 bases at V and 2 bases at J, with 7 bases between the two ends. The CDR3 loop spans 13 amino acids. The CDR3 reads CASSQAWQETQYF. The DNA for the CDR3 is TGCGCCAGCAGCCAGGCCTGGCAAGAGACCCAGTACTTC.

CDR3 residues: CASSLRTGGGEKLFF. The DNA for the CDR3 is TGCGCCAGCAGCCTAAGGACAGGGGGCGGAGAAAAACTGTTTTTT. This rearrangement joins TRBV5-1 to TRBJ1-4; 11 bases are a match to TRBD1. Germline assignment: CDR1 SGHRS and CDR2 YFSETQ. The ends lost 4 bases at V and 8 bases at J; junction bases unmatched: 7. The CDR3 covers 15 residues.

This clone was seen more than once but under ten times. CDR3 amino acids: CASSIEAGANTGELFF. Written as DNA, the CDR3 is TGTGCCAGTAGTATAGAGGCAGGGGCAAACACCGGGGAGCTGTTTTTT. This chain connects TRBV19 to TRBJ2-2; weak D call: TRBD1 (6 bases). Trimming took off 0 bases at V and 2 bases at J, with 10 bases between the two ends. This CDR3 is built from 16 residues. Germline lookup yields CDR1 LNHDA and CDR2 SQIVND (reference sequence).

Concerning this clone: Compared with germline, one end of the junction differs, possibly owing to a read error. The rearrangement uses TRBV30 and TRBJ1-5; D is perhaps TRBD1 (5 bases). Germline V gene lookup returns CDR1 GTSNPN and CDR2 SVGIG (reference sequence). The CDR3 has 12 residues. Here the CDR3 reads CAWMSAGGRYQF. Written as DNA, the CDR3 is TGTGCCTGGATGAGTGCGGGGGGAAGATATCAATTT.

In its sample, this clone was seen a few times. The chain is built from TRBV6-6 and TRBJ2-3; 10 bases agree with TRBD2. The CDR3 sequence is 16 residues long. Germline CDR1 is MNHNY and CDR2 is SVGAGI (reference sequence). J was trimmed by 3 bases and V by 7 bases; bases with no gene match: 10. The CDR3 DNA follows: TGTGCCAGCAACGATCTAGCGGGGGCGGGAACAGATACGCAGTATTTT. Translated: CASNDLAGAGTDTQYF.

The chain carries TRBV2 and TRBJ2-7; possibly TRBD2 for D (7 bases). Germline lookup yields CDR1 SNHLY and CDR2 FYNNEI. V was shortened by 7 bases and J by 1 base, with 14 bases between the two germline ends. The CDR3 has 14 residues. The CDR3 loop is CASTGGARSYEQYF. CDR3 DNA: TGTGCCAGCACTGGGGGGGCCCGTTCCTACGAGCAGTACTTC.

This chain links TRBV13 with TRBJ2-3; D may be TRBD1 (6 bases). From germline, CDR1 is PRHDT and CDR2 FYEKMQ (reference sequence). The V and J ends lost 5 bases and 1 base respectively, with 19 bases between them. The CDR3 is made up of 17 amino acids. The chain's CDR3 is CASSPPLGAYGTDTQYF. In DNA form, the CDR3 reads TGTGCCAGCAGCCCCCCCCTGGGGGCATACGGCACAGATACGCAGTATTTT.

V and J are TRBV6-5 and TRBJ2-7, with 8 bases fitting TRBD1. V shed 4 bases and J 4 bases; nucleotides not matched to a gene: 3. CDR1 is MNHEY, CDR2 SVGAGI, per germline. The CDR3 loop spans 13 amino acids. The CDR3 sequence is CASSSQGAYEQYF. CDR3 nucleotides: TGTGCCAGCAGTTCCCAGGGGGCTTACGAGCAGTACTTC.

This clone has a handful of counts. Here the CDR3 reads CASSQTVADYGYTF. CDR3 nucleotide sequence: TGTGCCAGCAGCCAGACAGTAGCCGACTATGGCTACACCTTC. The chain uses TRBV7-8 and TRBJ1-2; D possibly corresponds to TRBD1 (5 bases). Between the trimmed V and J ends, which lost 5 bases and 3 bases, there was a span of 13 bases. The CDR3 covers 14 residues. Germline values: CDR1 SGHVS, CDR2 FQNEAQ.

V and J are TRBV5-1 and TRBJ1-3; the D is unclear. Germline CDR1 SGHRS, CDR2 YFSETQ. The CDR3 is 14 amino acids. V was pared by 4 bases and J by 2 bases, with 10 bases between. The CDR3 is CASSLDTTGNTIYF. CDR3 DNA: TGCGCCAGCAGCCTTGATACAACTGGAAACACCATATATTTT.

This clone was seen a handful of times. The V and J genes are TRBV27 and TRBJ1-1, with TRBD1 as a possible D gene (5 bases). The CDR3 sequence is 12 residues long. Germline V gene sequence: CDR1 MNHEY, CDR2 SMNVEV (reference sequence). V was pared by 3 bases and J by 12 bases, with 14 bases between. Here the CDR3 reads CASSFHQGGTFF. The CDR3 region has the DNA TGTGCCAGCAGTTTCCATCAGGGAGGAACTTTCTTT.

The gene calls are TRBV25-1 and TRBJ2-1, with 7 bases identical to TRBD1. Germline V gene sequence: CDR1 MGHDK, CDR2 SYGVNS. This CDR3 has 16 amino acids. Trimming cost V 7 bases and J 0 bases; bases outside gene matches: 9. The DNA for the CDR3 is TGTGCCAGCACCTCGAACCCAGGGGGCTCCTACAATGAGCAGTTCTTC. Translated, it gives CASTSNPGGSYNEQFF. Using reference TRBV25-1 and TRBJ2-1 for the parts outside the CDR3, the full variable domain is EADIYQTPRYLVIGTGKKITLECSQTMGHDKMYWYQQDPGMELHLIHYSYGVNSTEKGDLSSESTVSRIRTEHFPLTLESARPSHTSQYLCASTSNPGGSYNEQFFGPGTRLTVL.

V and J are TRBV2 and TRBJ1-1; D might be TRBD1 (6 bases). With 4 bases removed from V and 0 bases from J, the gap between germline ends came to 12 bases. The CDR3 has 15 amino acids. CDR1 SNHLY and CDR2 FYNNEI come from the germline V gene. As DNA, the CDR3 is TGTGCCAGCAGTGCCCTAGACAGGTTGAACACTGAAGCTTTCTTT. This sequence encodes CASSALDRLNTEAFF.

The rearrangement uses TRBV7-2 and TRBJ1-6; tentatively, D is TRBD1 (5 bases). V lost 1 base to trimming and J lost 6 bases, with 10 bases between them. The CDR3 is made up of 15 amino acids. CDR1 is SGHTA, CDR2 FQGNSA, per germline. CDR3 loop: CASSLGQGLNSPLHF. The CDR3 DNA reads TGTGCCAGCAGCTTAGGCCAGGGCCTTAATTCACCCCTCCACTTT.

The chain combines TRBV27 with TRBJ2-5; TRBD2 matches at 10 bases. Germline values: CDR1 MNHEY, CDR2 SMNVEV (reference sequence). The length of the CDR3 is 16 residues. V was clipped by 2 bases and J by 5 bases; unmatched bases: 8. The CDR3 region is CASSLGKRGGWETQYF. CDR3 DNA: TGTGCCAGCAGTTTAGGAAAGCGGGGGGGCTGGGAGACCCAGTACTTC.

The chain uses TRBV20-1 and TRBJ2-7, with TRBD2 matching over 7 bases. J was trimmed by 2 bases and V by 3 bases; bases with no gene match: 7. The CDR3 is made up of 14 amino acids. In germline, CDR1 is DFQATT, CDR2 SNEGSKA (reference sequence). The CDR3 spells CSASRAGDPYEQYF. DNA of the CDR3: TGCAGTGCTAGTAGGGCGGGAGACCCCTACGAGCAGTACTTC.

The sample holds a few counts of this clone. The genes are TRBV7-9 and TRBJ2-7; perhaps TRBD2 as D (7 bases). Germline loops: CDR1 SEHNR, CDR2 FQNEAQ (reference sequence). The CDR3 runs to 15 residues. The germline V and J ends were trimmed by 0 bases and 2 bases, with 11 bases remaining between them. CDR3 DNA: TGTGCCAGCAGCTTAGCCGGCGGGGGCCCCTACGAGCAGTACTTC. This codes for CASSLAGGGPYEQYF.

The DNA of the CDR3 is TGTGCCAGCCGACAGGGGGCTGGCCAGAACACCGGGGAGCTGTTTTTT. Translating it yields CASRQGAGQNTGELFF. V usage is TRBV6-6 and J usage is TRBJ2-2; 10 bases are a match to TRBD1. In germline, CDR1 is MNHNY, CDR2 SVGAGI (reference sequence). Losses at the gene ends were 8 bases for V and 1 base for J; bases not matched to a gene: 7. This CDR3 is 16 amino acids long.

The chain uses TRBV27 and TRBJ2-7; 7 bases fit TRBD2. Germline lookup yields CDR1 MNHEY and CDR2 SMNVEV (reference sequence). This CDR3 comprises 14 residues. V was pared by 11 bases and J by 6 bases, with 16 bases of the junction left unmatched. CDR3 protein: CAARPGGRSSEQYF. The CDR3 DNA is TGTGCCGCGAGGCCTGGCGGGAGATCGAGCGAGCAGTACTTC.